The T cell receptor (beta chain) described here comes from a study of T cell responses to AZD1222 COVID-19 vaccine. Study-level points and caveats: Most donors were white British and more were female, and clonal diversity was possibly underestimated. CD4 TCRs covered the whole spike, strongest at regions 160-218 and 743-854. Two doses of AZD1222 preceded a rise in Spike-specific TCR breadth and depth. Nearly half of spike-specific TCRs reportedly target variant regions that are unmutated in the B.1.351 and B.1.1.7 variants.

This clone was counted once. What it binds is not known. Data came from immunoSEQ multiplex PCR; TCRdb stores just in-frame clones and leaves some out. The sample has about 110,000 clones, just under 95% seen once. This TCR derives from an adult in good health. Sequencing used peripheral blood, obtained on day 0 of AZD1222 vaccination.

The CDR3 is CASSVDRNYGYTF. In DNA, the CDR3 is TGTGCCAGCAGCGTGGACAGGAACTATGGCTACACCTTC. V is TRBV9 and J is TRBJ1-2; TRBD1 aligns across 7 bases. CDR3 length: 13 residues. V dropped 2 bases and J dropped 2; count of bases not matched to a gene: 0. In germline, CDR1 is SGDLS, CDR2 YYNGEE.